The present T cell receptor (beta chain) was sequenced within a study of T-cell memory formation after mild COVID-19. Study at large: TCR clusters were mostly confined to one donor each. General study results and limits: CM and EM subsets held most contracting CD4+ clones; EMRA held CD8+ ones. While clones contracting from day 15 to 85 were balanced between CD4 and CD8, later expanders leaned CD4+.

A single record per CDR3 protein comes from TCRdb applying MiXCR to the 5' RACE reads. The sample carries 40,000 to 60,000 distinct CDR3 sequences, roughly a quarter recorded once. As regards this clonotype: What it binds is not known.

The V end lost 3 bases, the J end lost 2 bases, and 12 bases lay between the germline ends. Germline CDR1 is MNHNS and CDR2 is SASEGT. The CDR3 spans 15 residues. The source is a man between 18 and 29 years old who had mild COVID-19 (a few samples of this study predate the infection). Cell type and time point are not known. This rearrangement joins TRBV6-1 to TRBJ2-3; D perhaps matches TRBD2 (5 bases). Material: PBMCs or a T cell subset sorted from them (not recorded which). CDR3 nucleotide sequence: TGTGCCAGCAGTGAGGGAGCAGGAGACACAGATACGCAGTATTTT. This encodes CASSEGAGDTDTQYF.